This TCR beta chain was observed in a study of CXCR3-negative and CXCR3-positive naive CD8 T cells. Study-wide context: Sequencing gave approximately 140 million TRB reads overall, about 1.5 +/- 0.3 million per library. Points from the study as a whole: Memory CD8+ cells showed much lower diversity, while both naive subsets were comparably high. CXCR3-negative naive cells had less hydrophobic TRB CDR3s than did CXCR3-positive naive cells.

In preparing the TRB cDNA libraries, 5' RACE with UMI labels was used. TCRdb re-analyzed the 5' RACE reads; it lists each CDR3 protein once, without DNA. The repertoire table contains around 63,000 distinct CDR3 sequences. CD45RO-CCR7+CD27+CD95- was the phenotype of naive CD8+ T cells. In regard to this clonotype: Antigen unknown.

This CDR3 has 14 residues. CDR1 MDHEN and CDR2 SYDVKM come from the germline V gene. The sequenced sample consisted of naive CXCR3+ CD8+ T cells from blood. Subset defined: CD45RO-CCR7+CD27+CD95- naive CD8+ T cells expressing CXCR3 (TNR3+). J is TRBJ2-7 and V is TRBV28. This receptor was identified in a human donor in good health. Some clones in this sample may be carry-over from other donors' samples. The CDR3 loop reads CASRDETYSYEQYF.